This TCR beta chain was profiled in a study of CD8 T cells in Susac syndrome. V gave up 4 bases and J gave up 3 bases; unmatched junction bases: 8. CDR3 length: 15 residues. Germline CDR1 and CDR2: SGHNT and YYREEE (reference sequence). Blood CD8+ and CD4+ T cells underwent high-throughput TCR beta sequencing. The individuals used as controls were healthy donors who had been matched for both age and sex. TEMRA cells were FACS-enriched and CD8+ and CD4+ T cells negatively isolated. RNA, at about 0.5 to 1 ug, was reverse transcribed with random hexamers. Amplification of TCR beta CDR3 by immunoSEQ multiplex PCR spanned 54 Vbeta and 13 Jbeta. TCRdb itself ran the immunoSEQ multiplex PCR reads through MiXCR, one entry per CDR3 protein. The table lists 95,000 or so distinct CDR3 sequences, approximately 92% of them singletons.

The sample taken for sequencing was CD8+ T cells from PBMCs. The V and J genes are TRBV5-4 and TRBJ1-2; 8 bases line up with TRBD1. The origin of this receptor is a human donor in good health. The CDR3 bases are TGTGCCAGCAGCGTGACAGGGGAATACCACTATGGCTACACCTTC. It is translated as CASSVTGEYHYGYTF.